This is a list of T cell receptor beta chains from one sample in a study of blood T cell repertoires in COVID-19. Only in-frame clones appear in the TCRdb table, and some are missing; sequencing was by immunoSEQ multiplex PCR. The table records some 160,000 clones, roughly 89% of them present only once. What was sequenced was peripheral blood. The receptor set was obtained from a woman in her 70s with COVID-19, enrolled during active disease. Both conserved end residues are part of each CDR3. Each record gives: D gene, V gene, J gene, clone size, CDR3 protein, CDR3 DNA. D genes are given only for firm matches. Some rows mark clone size as missing; the rest say once, few, many or name a class of expanded clone.

>TRBD2|TRBV28|TRBJ2-1|-
CASTPGGTPYNEQFF
TGTGCCAGCACTCCGGGGGGAACCCCCTACAATGAGCAGTTCTTC
>-|TRBV15|TRBJ1-4|-
CATSRETGSSTTNEKLFF
TGTGCCACCAGCAGAGAAACAGGGAGTTCTACAACTAATGAAAAACTGTTTTTT
>TRBD1|TRBV3-1/TRBV3-2|TRBJ1-1|-
CASSRGTGGRGANTEAFF
TGTGCCAGCAGCCGAGGGACAGGGGGCAGAGGGGCGAACACTGAAGCTTTCTTT
>-|TRBV28|TRBJ1-5|-
CASRNRDQPQHF
TGTGCCAGCAGAAACCGGGATCAGCCCCAGCATTTT
>-|TRBV5-6|TRBJ1-5|-
CASSFSGNNQPQHF
TGTGCCAGCAGCTTTTCAGGGAACAATCAGCCCCAGCATTTT
>-|TRBV14|TRBJ2-7|-
CASSPGLLSSYEQYF
TGTGCCAGCAGCCCGGGATTACTGAGCTCCTACGAGCAGTACTTC
>TRBD1|TRBV19|TRBJ1-4|-
CASTPTGATNEKLFF
TGTGCCAGCACGCCAACAGGGGCAACTAATGAAAAACTGTTTTTT
>TRBD1|TRBV9|TRBJ1-4|-
CASSVGVGQINEKLFF
TGTGCCAGCAGCGTAGGGGTGGGACAGATAAATGAAAAACTGTTTTTT
>-|TRBV5-1|TRBJ1-1|-
CASSPGLSRWDFRDTEAFF
TGCGCCAGCAGCCCCGGCCTGTCCCGCTGGGACTTTCGGGACACTGAAGCTTTCTTT
>TRBD1|TRBV6-1|TRBJ1-5|-
CASSEAGTGGATQHF
TGTGCCAGCAGTGAAGCCGGGACAGGGGGCGCTACCCAGCATTTT
>-|TRBV28|TRBJ1-2|few
CASRDTLPIGYTF
TGTGCCAGCCGGGACACACTACCTATTGGCTACACCTTC
>-|TRBV12-3/TRBV12-4|TRBJ2-1|-
CASSLTYYNEQFF
TGTGCCAGCAGCCTGACTTACTACAATGAGCAGTTCTTC
>-|TRBV6-5|TRBJ2-7|-
CASSYGRVLLDEQYF
TGTGCCAGCAGTTACGGCAGGGTGCTTTTAGACGAGCAGTACTTC
>TRBD1|TRBV18|TRBJ1-4|-
CASSPDRDFEKLFF
TGTGCCAGCTCACCAGACAGGGACTTTGAAAAACTGTTTTTT
>TRBD1|TRBV5-1|TRBJ1-1|-
CASLGTGATEAFF
TGCGCCAGCCTGGGGACAGGGGCCACTGAAGCTTTCTTT
>-|TRBV28|TRBJ1-2|-
CASTPSAGFSGYGYTF
TGTGCCAGCACCCCCTCAGCGGGGTTTTCTGGCTATGGCTACACCTTC
>-|TRBV5-1|TRBJ1-6|-
CASNSRQGGSPLHF
TGCGCCAGCAACTCGCGGCAGGGCGGTTCACCCCTCCACTTT
>TRBD1|TRBV19|TRBJ1-2|-
CASSPQRTGLYYGYTF
TGTGCCAGTAGTCCCCAGCGGACAGGTCTTTATTATGGCTACACCTTC
>TRBD1|TRBV7-3|TRBJ2-1|-
CASSPMLGQAEQFF
TGTGCCAGCAGCCCCATGTTAGGACAGGCCGAGCAGTTCTTC
>TRBD1|TRBV5-1|TRBJ1-3|-
CASSLGGQASGNTIYF
TGCGCCAGCAGCTTGGGGGGACAGGCGTCTGGAAACACCATATATTTT
>TRBD1|TRBV11-1|TRBJ1-6|-
CASSLAGQLNSPLHF
TGTGCCAGCAGCTTAGCGGGACAGCTAAATTCACCCCTCCACTTT
>TRBD2|TRBV7-2|TRBJ2-7|-
CASSLGTSRPYEQYF
TGTGCCAGCAGCCTGGGGACTAGCCGGCCCTACGAGCAGTACTTC
>TRBD2|TRBV6-7|TRBJ2-2|-
CASSYRTSDNTGELFF
TGTGCCAGCAGTTACAGGACTAGCGATAACACCGGGGAGCTGTTTTTT
>-|TRBV7-3|TRBJ2-1|-
CASSRSGRYNEQFF
TGTGCCAGCAGCCGGAGCGGCCGGTACAATGAGCAGTTCTTC
>-|TRBV11-2|TRBJ2-7|-
CASSLGFFSYEQYF
TGTGCCAGCAGCTTAGGTTTCTTCTCCTACGAGCAGTACTTC
>-|TRBV15|TRBJ1-1|-
CATSRGRGSTEAFF
TGTGCCACCAGCAGGGGGCGGGGGAGCACTGAAGCTTTCTTT
>TRBD2|TRBV11-2|TRBJ2-5|-
CASSRGTKETQYF
TGTGCCAGCAGCCGTGGGACTAAAGAGACCCAGTACTTC
>-|TRBV20-1|TRBJ2-5|few
CSASGSQETQYF
TGCAGTGCTAGTGGCAGCCAAGAGACCCAGTACTTC